Shown below are 20 T cell receptor beta chains from a single sample sequenced in a study of OX40 agonist ivuxolimab in advanced cancers. Assay used: immunoSEQ multiplex PCR; TCRdb lists only in-frame clones, some missing. Of more than 50,000 clones in the sample, around 84% were seen once. This specimen consisted of CD4+ or CD8+ T cells sorted from blood, obtained in a trial of the OX40 agonist ivuxolimab. The receptors stem from an adult with an advanced solid tumor such as melanoma, head and neck, liver or kidney cancer.

A single count supports this clone. V usage is TRBV7-2 and J usage is TRBJ2-7; TRBD2 aligns across 12 bases. CDR3 length: 18 residues. V shed 0 bases, J shed 0 bases, and the junction held 6 bases outside the gene matches. Germline V gene lookup returns CDR1 SGHTA and CDR2 FQGNSA. CDR3 amino acids: CASSLARTSGTSSYEQYF. The CDR3 nucleotides read TGTGCCAGCAGCTTAGCGCGGACTAGCGGGACTAGCTCCTACGAGCAGTACTTC. Full variable domain (missing parts from reference TRBV7-2 and TRBJ2-7): GAGVSQSPSNKVTEKGKDVELRCDPISGHTALYWYRQSLGQGLEFLIYFQGNSAPDKSGLPSDRFSAERTGGSVSTLTIQRTQQEDSAVYLCASSLARTSGTSSYEQYFGPGTRLTVT.

The rearrangement uses TRBV15 and TRBJ1-2; possible D gene TRBD1, 6 bases. The germline CDR1 and CDR2 sequences are LNHNV and YYDKDF (reference sequence). Trimming pared 5 bases from V and 11 bases from J, leaving 18 bases between. The CDR3 totals 13 residues. The CDR3 sequence is CATSPGTKKVYTF. The CDR3 bases are TGTGCCACCAGCCCCGGGACAAAGAAGGTATACACCTTC.

The rearrangement joins TRBV7-9 to TRBJ2-3; the D gene is possibly TRBD2 (5 bases). The V end was cut by 5 bases, the J end by 5 bases, with 8 bases between. The CDR3 has 12 residues. CDR1 is SEHNR and CDR2 is FQNEAQ in the germline V gene (reference sequence). This chain's CDR3 is CASSPEVDTQYF. The CDR3 DNA reads TGTGCCAGCAGCCCGGAGGTAGATACGCAGTATTTT.

The count of this clone is one. CDR3 in DNA: TGCGCCAGCAGCCAGGCCTCTGGGGCCAACGTCCTGACTTTC. The encoded protein is CASSQASGANVLTF. The chain couples TRBV5-1 to TRBJ2-6; D gene ambiguous. The CDR3 runs to 14 residues. Germline V gene lookup returns CDR1 SGHRS and CDR2 YFSETQ. V gave up 4 bases and J gave up 0 bases, with 5 bases separating them.

The V and J genes are TRBV2 and TRBJ1-1, with 7 bases identical to TRBD1. The length of the CDR3 is 14 residues. Trimming cost V 4 bases and J 2 bases; bases outside gene matches: 4. Per the germline V gene, CDR1 is SNHLY and CDR2 is FYNNEI. The CDR3 DNA sequence: TGTGCCAGCAGTGCACAGGGGATAAACACTGAAGCTTTCTTT. Translating it yields CASSAQGINTEAFF.

In its sample, this clone was seen once. J is TRBJ1-1 and V is TRBV5-1; 8 bases match TRBD1. Germline V gene sequence: CDR1 SGHRS, CDR2 YFSETQ. Trimming at V came to 4 bases and at J to 12 bases, leaving 14 bases not matched to a gene. The CDR3 is made up of 14 amino acids. The CDR3 sequence is CASSLPGQGDLSFF. The CDR3 bases are TGCGCCAGCAGCCTCCCCGGACAGGGTGATCTATCTTTCTTT.

The V and J genes are TRBV9 and TRBJ2-3; 8 bases align to TRBD2. The CDR3 runs 15 residues. Unmatched junction bases numbered 8, after V lost 1 base and J lost 7 bases. Germline assignment: CDR1 SGDLS and CDR2 YYNGEE. CDR3 in DNA: TGTGCCAGCAGCGTAATGAGCGGGAGTAGTAATACGCAGTATTTT. As protein: CASSVMSGSSNTQYF.

This rearrangement joins TRBV6-5 to TRBJ2-7; 9 bases line up with TRBD1. Germline CDR1 is MNHEY and CDR2 is SVGAGI. The ends lost 5 bases at V and 5 bases at J; junction bases unmatched: 7. This CDR3 comprises 14 residues. For the CDR3, the DNA is TGTGCCAGCAGTGGGACAGGGATAGTCAACGAGCAGTACTTC. The encoded protein is CASSGTGIVNEQYF.

The rearrangement joins TRBV2 to TRBJ1-4; the match to TRBD1 covers 7 bases. The CDR3 length is 15 residues. Germline V gene data show CDR1 as SNHLY and CDR2 as FYNNEI. J gave up 5 bases and V 1 base, and 4 bases lay outside the gene matches. The CDR3 region is CASSEGGQTNEKLFF. The CDR3 DNA is TGTGCCAGCAGTGAAGGGGGACAGACAAATGAAAAACTGTTTTTT.

V gene TRBV6-1 combines with J gene TRBJ2-3; tentative D call: TRBD2 (6 bases). Germline assignment: CDR1 MNHNS and CDR2 SASEGT. The V gene lost 2 bases and the J gene lost 3 bases, with 21 bases spanning the gap. The CDR3 has 18 amino acids. The CDR3 is CASSERVGGTLPTDTQYF. The CDR3 bases are TGTGCCAGCAGTGAACGAGTAGGCGGGACCTTACCTACAGATACGCAGTATTTT.

This clone was counted once. This sequence joins TRBV6-5 and TRBJ2-5; D is unclear. Deletions cut 5 bases from V and 9 bases from J, with 16 bases between. The CDR3 totals 13 residues. Germline assignment: CDR1 MNHEY and CDR2 SVGAGI. In nucleotides, the CDR3 is TGTGCCAGCAGTGGATCCTTGGGTCTATCCCAGTACTTC. This gives the protein CASSGSLGLSQYF.

The chain carries TRBV18 and TRBJ2-7; TRBD1 might be the D (6 bases). CDR3 size: 17 residues. Germline V gene data show CDR1 as KGHSH and CDR2 as LQKENI. V was clipped by 1 base and J by 0 bases, with 16 bases between them. The CDR3 DNA reads TGTGCCAGCTCACCACGGATAGACCTACAGGGCTCCTACGAGCAGTACTTC. This encodes CASSPRIDLQGSYEQYF.

This sequence joins TRBV27 and TRBJ1-2, with 7 bases lining up with TRBD1. The CDR3 has 17 residues. V dropped 5 bases and J dropped 5; count of bases not matched to a gene: 17. CDR1 MNHEY and CDR2 SMNVEV come from the germline V gene (reference sequence). The CDR3 nucleotides are TGTGCCAGCAGTCAGCATTCACCCTCATCGACAGGGTATGGCTACACCTTC. Translating it yields CASSQHSPSSTGYGYTF.

By proportion, this clone is medium-sized. The J gene is TRBJ1-4, the V gene TRBV14, with D possibly being TRBD1 (5 bases). This CDR3 comprises 15 residues. Germline V lookup: CDR1 SGHDN, CDR2 FVKESK. V was shortened by 1 base and J by 6 bases, with 12 bases between the two germline ends. The CDR3 DNA is TGTGCCAGCAGCCAAGCAGGGACCCGCCATGAAAAACTGTTTTTT. Its protein is CASSQAGTRHEKLFF.

This clone was observed a handful of times. The rearrangement uses TRBV15 and TRBJ2-7; 8 bases map to TRBD1. Germline assignment: CDR1 LNHNV and CDR2 YYDKDF (reference sequence). J was trimmed by 0 bases and V by 1 base; bases with no gene match: 8. CDR3 length: 17 amino acids. In nucleotides, the CDR3 is TGTGCCACCAGCAGAGTAGCCGGACAGGGATTCTCCTACGAGCAGTACTTC. Its protein is CATSRVAGQGFSYEQYF.

This clone appeared a few times. The V and J genes are TRBV11-3 and TRBJ2-2, with D perhaps matching TRBD1 (6 bases). The CDR3 consists of 16 residues. Germline loops: CDR1 SGHNT, CDR2 YENEEA. V lost 5 bases to trimming and J lost 4 bases, with 17 bases between them. The CDR3 nucleotides are TGTGCCAGCAGCACTGCAACAGGGTATGGCACCGGGGAGCTGTTTTTT. Translation gives CASSTATGYGTGELFF.

A single count supports this clone. The gene calls are TRBV5-1 and TRBJ2-3; unclear D gene. In germline, CDR1 is SGHRS, CDR2 YFSETQ. The ends were cut back, 0 bases at V and 3 bases at J, with 8 bases in the middle. The CDR3 totals 14 residues. CDR3 region: CASSLGPGTDTQYF. The CDR3 region has the DNA TGCGCCAGCAGCTTGGGCCCCGGGACAGATACGCAGTATTTT.

In regard to this clone: The junction does not match germline at one end; this may be a read error. Other DNA sequences in this sample translate to the same CDR3. The V and J genes are TRBV11-2 and TRBJ1-1; a weak D match, TRBD1 (5 bases). This CDR3 has 15 residues. Per germline, CDR1 SGHAT and CDR2 FQNNGV. CDR3 amino acids: CASSLVPGLDTEAFF. DNA of the CDR3: TGTGCCAGCAGCTTAGTACCGGGTTTGGACACCGAAGCTTTCTTT.

V usage is TRBV7-9 and J usage is TRBJ2-7, with a possible D match to TRBD2 (5 bases). V was pared by 0 bases and J by 4 bases, with 16 bases between. The V gene's germline CDR1 is SEHNR and CDR2 FQNEAQ (reference sequence). The CDR3 runs to 16 residues. This chain's CDR3 is CASSLAGPSPGYEQYF. The CDR3 DNA is TGTGCCAGCAGCTTAGCCGGACCGTCGCCGGGATACGAGCAGTACTTC.

This chain joins TRBV30 and TRBJ2-2; 13 positions agree with TRBD2. CDR3 length equals 15 residues. Germline V CDR1 and CDR2: GTSNPN, SVGIG (reference sequence). V trimming: 5 bases; J trimming: 5 bases; junction bases outside the gene matches: 5. CDR3 sequence reads: CAWLPLAGGTGELFF. CDR3 DNA: TGTGCCTGGCTACCACTAGCGGGAGGGACCGGGGAGCTGTTTTTT.